The source of this T cell receptor (beta chain) is a study of blood T cell repertoires in COVID-19. About the study: There were acute and convalescent COVID-19 samples, and they came from the United States, Italy and Spain. In each case, the material was cDNA or gDNA derived from T cells, B-cell-depleted T cells, or PBMCs.

Per the authors' pipeline: It was from reference gene primer amplification that nucleated cell counts were estimated. Repertoires were generated with immunoSEQ multiplex PCR, while TCRdb's copy carries only in-frame clones and drops some. The D gene and trimming were derived from the DNA, and the V and J assignments and clone size from that table. The sample includes more than 250,000 clones, approximately 87% of them seen just once. The germline gives CDR1 LGHNA, CDR2 YSLEER. V shed 3 bases and J 5 bases; nucleotides not matched to a gene: 10. The CDR3 covers 15 residues. The specimen was peripheral blood. This chain uses TRBV4-3 with TRBJ2-7, with TRBD1 identical over 7 bases. This receptor was taken from a human donor in a cohort sampled during active COVID-19. The chain's CDR3 is CASSHLTGTFDEQYF. The CDR3 region has the DNA TGCGCCAGCAGCCATCTGACAGGGACGTTCGACGAGCAGTACTTC.